The 6 T cell receptor beta chains below all came from one sample that was sequenced in a study of shared clonotypes between healthy human individuals. The data were produced by immunoSEQ multiplex PCR, yet TCRdb's version contains in-frame clones alone and is incomplete. The data show 2 million to 2.5 million clones, 85% to 95% seen once. Source material: naive CD4+ T cells from PBMCs. Subset given: CD45RA+ positively selected. These receptors originate from a man younger than 35 in good health. Some clones in this sample may be carry-over from other donors' samples.

This clone was observed a handful of times. The V call is TRBV11-3, the J call TRBJ1-1; no firm D call. Looked up from germline, CDR1 is SGHNT and CDR2 is YENEEA. Between the trimmed V and J ends, which lost 5 bases and 0 bases, there was a span of 4 bases. This CDR3 has 12 amino acids. CDR3 coding DNA: TGTGCCAGCAGCGGTTTGAACACTGAAGCTTTCTTT. This encodes CASSGLNTEAFF. Based on the CDR3 plus reference TRBV11-3 and TRBJ1-1, the full variable domain is EAGVVQSPRYKIIEKKQPVAFWCNPISGHNTLYWYLQNLGQGPELLIRYENEEAVDDSQLPKDRFSAERLKGVDSTLKIQPAELGDSAVYLCASSGLNTEAFFGQGTRLTVV.

This chain uses TRBV7-9 with TRBJ2-3; D possibly corresponds to TRBD2 (6 bases). The CDR3 is made up of 17 amino acids. Germline CDR1 is SEHNR and CDR2 is FQNEAQ (reference sequence). V was trimmed by 1 base and J by 2 bases, leaving 16 bases between them. CDR3 bases: TGTGCCAGCAGCTTAGGGTGGTTAGCGGTGGACACAGATACGCAGTATTTT. This encodes CASSLGWLAVDTDTQYF.

The J gene is TRBJ2-5, the V gene TRBV5-1, with TRBD2 matching 7 bases. Per germline, CDR1 SGHRS and CDR2 YFSETQ. The CDR3 totals 14 residues. The J segment lost 3 bases and the V segment lost 2 bases, leaving 4 bases of the junction unmatched. In DNA, the CDR3 is TGCGCCAGCAGCTTTCTAGCGGCCGAAGAGACCCAGTACTTC. It specifies CASSFLAAEETQYF.

This clone appeared once. Other DNA sequences in the sample encode the same CDR3. V usage is TRBV9 and J usage is TRBJ2-6; D gene unclear. The germline CDR1 and CDR2 sequences are SGDLS and YYNGEE. The CDR3 loop spans 15 amino acids. Trimming removed 5 bases at V and 0 bases at J, with 9 bases between. The CDR3: CASSALGSGANVLTF. The CDR3 nucleotides read TGTGCCAGCAGTGCCTTAGGCTCTGGGGCCAACGTCCTGACTTTC.

This clone was detected only once. The V and J genes are TRBV7-9 and TRBJ2-7; 7 bases fit TRBD1. V dropped 0 bases and J dropped 3; count of bases not matched to a gene: 17. The CDR3 is 19 amino acids. Germline-derived CDR1 and CDR2 are SEHNR and FQNEAQ (reference sequence). CDR3 protein: CASSLADRVAGGYYYEQYF. The CDR3 DNA reads TGTGCCAGCAGCTTAGCTGACAGGGTTGCCGGCGGCTACTACTACGAGCAGTACTTC.

In the case of this clone: This same CDR3 is encoded by further DNA sequences in the sample. The rearrangement joins TRBV7-3 to TRBJ2-5, with TRBD1 as a possible D gene (6 bases). Germline CDR1 SGHTA, CDR2 FQGTGA. The ends were cut back, 5 bases at V and 2 bases at J, with 12 bases in the middle. The CDR3 has 14 amino acids. CDR3 in DNA: TGTGCCAGCAGCCCCGGACAGCCACAAGAGACCCAGTACTTC. Amino acid sequence: CASSPGQPQETQYF.